The entry below gives a single TCR beta chain sequence along with its context. These data come from a study of shared clonotypes between healthy human individuals. Naive CD8 cells lacked CD45RO, underwent positive selection for CCR7 and left out terminally differentiated effector memory CD45RA+ cells. The assay was immunoSEQ multiplex PCR, and TCRdb's table has in-frame clones only and misses some. The sample holds hundreds of thousands of clones, roughly 92% seen once. Germline V CDR1 and CDR2: SGHNT, YENEEA. The ends lost 1 base at V and 5 bases at J; junction bases unmatched: 10. The CDR3 is 18 residues long.

V and J are TRBV11-3 and TRBJ2-1; 11 bases agree with TRBD2. This sequence originates from a man aged 30 to 45 in good health. The sample was naive CD8+ T cells sorted from blood. CDR3: CASSLGTGGLAADNEQFF. As DNA, the CDR3 is TGTGCCAGCAGCTTAGGAACAGGGGGACTAGCGGCCGACAATGAGCAGTTCTTC. Drawing the rest from reference TRBV11-3 and TRBJ2-1, the complete variable domain is EAGVVQSPRYKIIEKKQPVAFWCNPISGHNTLYWYLQNLGQGPELLIRYENEEAVDDSQLPKDRFSAERLKGVDSTLKIQPAELGDSAVYLCASSLGTGGLAADNEQFFGPGTRLTVL.